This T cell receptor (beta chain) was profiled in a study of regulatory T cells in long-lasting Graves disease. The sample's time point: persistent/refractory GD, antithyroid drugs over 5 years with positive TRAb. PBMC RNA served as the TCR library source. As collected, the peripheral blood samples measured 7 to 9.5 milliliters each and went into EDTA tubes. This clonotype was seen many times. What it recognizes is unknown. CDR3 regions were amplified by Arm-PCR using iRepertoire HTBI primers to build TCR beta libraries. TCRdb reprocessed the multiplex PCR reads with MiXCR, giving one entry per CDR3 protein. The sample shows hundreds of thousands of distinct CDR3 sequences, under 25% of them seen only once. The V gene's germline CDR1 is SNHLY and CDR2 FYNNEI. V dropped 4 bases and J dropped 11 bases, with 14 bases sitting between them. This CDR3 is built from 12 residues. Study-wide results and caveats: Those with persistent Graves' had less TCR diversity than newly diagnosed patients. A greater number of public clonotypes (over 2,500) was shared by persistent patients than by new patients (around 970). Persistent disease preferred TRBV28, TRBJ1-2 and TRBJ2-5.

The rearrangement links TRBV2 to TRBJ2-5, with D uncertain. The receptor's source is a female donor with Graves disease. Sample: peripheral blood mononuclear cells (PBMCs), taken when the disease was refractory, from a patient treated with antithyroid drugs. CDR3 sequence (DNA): TGTGCCAGCAGTGGCACCGGTACAATTCAGTACTTC. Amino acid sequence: CASSGTGTIQYF.